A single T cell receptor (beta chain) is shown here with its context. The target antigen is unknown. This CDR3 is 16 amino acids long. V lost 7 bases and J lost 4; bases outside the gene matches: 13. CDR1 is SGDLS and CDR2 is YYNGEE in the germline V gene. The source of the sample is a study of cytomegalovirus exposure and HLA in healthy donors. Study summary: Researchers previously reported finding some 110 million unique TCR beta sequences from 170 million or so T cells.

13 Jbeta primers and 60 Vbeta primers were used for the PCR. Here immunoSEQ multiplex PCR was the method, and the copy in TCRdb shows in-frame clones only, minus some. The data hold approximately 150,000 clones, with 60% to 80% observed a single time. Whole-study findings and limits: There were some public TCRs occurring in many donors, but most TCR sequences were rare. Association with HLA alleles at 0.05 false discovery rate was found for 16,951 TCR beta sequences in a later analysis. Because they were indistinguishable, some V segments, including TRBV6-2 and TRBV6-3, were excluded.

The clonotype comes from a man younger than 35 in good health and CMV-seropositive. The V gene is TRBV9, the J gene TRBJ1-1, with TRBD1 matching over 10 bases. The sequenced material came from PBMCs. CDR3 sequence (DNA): TGTGCCAGCTTTACTCCGACAGGGGGCGCATTCACTGAAGCTTTCTTT. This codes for CASFTPTGGAFTEAFF. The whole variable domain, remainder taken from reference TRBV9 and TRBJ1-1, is DSGVTQTPKHLITATGQRVTLRCSPRSGDLSVYWYQQSLDQGLQFLIQYYNGEERAKGNILERFSAQQFPDLHSELNLSSLELGDSALYFCASFTPTGGAFTEAFFGQGTRLTVV.